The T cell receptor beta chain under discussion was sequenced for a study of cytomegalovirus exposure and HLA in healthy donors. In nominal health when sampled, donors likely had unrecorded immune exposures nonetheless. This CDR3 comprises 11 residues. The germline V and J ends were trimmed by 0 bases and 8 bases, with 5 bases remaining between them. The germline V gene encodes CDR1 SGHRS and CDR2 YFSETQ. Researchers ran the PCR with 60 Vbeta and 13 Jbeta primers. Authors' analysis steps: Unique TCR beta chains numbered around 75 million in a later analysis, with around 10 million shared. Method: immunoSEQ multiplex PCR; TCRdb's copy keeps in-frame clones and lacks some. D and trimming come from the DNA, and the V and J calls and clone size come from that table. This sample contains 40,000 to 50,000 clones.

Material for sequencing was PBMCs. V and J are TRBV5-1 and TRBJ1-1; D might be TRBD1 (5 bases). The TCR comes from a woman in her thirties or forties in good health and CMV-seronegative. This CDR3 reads CASSLDREAFF. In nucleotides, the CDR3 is TGCGCCAGCAGCTTGGACAGGGAAGCTTTCTTT.